This TCR beta chain is from a study of neurological immune-mediated disorders. cDNA synthesis was performed by 5'RACE with 10-nucleotide random UMIs. The authors obtained over 160 million TCR-beta sequences from 15-18 subjects per sequencing run. MiXCR was run by TCRdb on the 5' RACE reads, yielding one entry per CDR3 protein. The sample carries roughly 75,000 distinct CDR3 sequences, about 13% recorded once. The time point here: longitudinal time-point 1 (baseline). Source material was 2 million unsorted PBMCs, stored at -80 °C in RNAlater. This clonotype was found many times. Its antigen is unknown. General study points: Across subjects, no CDR3 amino acid sequence appeared in expanded clones of more than one subject, a finding that suggested private repertoires in all groups.

CDR3 size: 12 residues. The germline CDR1 and CDR2 sequences are DFQATT and SNEGSKA (reference sequence). V lost 4 bases to trimming and J lost 5 bases, with 12 bases between them. The rearrangement links TRBV20-1 to TRBJ2-7; D may be TRBD1 or TRBD2 (5 bases each). The specimen sequenced was PBMCs. The TCR was taken from a female donor with HTLV-1-associated myelopathy (HAM/TSP). The DNA of the CDR3 is TGCAGTGCTATGGGGACGGGACACGAGCAGTACTTC. Its protein is CSAMGTGHEQYF.